This T cell receptor beta chain is drawn from a study of T cell changes during pregnancy in multiple sclerosis. The CDR3 contains 13 residues. Germline assignment: CDR1 LNHDA and CDR2 SQIVND (reference sequence). V lost 7 bases, J lost 1 base, and 11 bases lay in between. Only in-frame clones appear in the TCRdb table, and some are missing; sequencing was by immunoSEQ multiplex PCR. The profile covers about 31,000 clones, with 88% appearing a single time and 0.7% to 0.75% taken by the ten largest. V gene TRBV19 combines with J gene TRBJ2-7, with a weak D call TRBD1 (5 bases). This specimen consisted of CD4+ T cells from peripheral blood mononuclear cells, obtained in the first trimester of pregnancy. The receptor was derived from a female donor in good health, enrolled as a control in a pregnancy study. For the CDR3, the DNA is TGTGCCAGTAAGAATCAGGGTTCCTACGAGCAGTACTTC. Protein: CASKNQGSYEQYF.